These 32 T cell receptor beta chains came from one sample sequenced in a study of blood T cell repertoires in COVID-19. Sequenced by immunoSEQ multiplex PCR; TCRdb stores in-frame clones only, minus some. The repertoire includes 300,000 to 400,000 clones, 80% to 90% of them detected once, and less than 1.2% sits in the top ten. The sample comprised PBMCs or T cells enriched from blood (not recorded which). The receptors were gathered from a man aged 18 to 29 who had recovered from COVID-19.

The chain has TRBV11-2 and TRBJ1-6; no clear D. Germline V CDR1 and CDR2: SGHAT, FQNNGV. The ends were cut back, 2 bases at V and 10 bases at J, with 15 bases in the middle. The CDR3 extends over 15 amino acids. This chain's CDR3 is CASSLYGSEPSPLHF. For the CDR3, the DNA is TGTGCCAGCAGCTTATACGGTTCGGAGCCCTCACCCCTCCACTTT.

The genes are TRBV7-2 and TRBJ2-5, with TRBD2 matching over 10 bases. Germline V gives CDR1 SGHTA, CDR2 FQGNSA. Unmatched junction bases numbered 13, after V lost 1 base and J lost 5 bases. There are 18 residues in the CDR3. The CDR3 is CASSLVAPLAGEGETQYF. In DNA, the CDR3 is TGTGCCAGCAGCTTAGTGGCCCCCCTAGCGGGAGAGGGGGAGACCCAGTACTTC.

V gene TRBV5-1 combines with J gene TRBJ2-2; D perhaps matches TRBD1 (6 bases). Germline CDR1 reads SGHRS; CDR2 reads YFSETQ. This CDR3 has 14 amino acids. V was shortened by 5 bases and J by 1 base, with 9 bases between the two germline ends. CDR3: CASRKTGNTGELFF. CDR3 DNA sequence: TGCGCCAGCAGGAAGACAGGGAACACCGGGGAGCTGTTTTTT.

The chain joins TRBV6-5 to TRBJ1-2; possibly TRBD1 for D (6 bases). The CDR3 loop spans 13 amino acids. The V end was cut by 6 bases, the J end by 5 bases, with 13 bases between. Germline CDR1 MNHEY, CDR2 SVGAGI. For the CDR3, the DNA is TGTGCCAGCAGACAGGGAGAAGCATATGGCTACACCTTC. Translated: CASRQGEAYGYTF.

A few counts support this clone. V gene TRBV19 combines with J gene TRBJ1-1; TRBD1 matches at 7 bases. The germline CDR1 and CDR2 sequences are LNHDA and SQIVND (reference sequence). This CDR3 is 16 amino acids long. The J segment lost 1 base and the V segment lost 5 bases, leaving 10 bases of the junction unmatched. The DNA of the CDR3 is TGTGCCAGTAGTGCCCGTTACAGGGGTACGAACACTGAAGCTTTCTTT. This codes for CASSARYRGTNTEAFF. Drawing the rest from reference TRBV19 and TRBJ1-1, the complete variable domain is DGGITQSPKYLFRKEGQNVTLSCEQNLNHDAMYWYRQDPGQGLRLIYYSQIVNDFQKGDIAEGYSVSREKKESFPLTVTSAQKNPTAFYLCASSARYRGTNTEAFFGQGTRLTVV.

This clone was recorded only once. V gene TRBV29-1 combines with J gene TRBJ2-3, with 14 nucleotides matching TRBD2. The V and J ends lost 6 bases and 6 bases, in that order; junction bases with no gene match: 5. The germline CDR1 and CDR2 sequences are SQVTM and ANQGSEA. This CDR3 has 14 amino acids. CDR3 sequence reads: CSVGTSGSRDTQYF. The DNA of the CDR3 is TGCAGCGTGGGGACTAGCGGGAGCCGGGATACGCAGTATTTT.

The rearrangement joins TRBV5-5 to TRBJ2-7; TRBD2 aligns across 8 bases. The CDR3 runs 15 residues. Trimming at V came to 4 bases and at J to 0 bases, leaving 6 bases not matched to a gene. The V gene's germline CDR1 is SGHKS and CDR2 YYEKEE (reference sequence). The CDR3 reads CASSPGTRSSYEQYF. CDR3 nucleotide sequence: TGTGCCAGCAGCCCAGGGACTAGAAGCTCCTACGAGCAGTACTTC.

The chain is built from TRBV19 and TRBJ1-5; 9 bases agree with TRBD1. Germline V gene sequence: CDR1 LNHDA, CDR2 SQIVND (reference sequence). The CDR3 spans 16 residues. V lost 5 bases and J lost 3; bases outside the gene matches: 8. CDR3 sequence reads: CASSGRTGVNNQPQHF. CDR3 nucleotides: TGTGCCAGTAGTGGCAGGACAGGGGTCAACAATCAGCCCCAGCATTTT.

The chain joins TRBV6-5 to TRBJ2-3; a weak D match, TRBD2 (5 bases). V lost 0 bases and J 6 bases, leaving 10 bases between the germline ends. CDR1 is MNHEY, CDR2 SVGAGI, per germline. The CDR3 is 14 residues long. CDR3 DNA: TGTGCCAGCAGTTACTCGCGCGGGCGGGATACGCAGTATTTT. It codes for CASSYSRGRDTQYF.

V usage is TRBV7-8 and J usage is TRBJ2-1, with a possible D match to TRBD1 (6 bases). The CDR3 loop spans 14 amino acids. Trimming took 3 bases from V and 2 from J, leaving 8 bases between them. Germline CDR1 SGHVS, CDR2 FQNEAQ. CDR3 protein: CASSLTGPYNEQFF. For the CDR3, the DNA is TGTGCCAGCAGCTTGACAGGACCCTACAATGAGCAGTTCTTC.

The CDR3, as DNA: TGTGCCAGCAGCCCGGAGGGACAGCCAGCTGAAAACTATGGCTACACCTTC. Translation: CASSPEGQPAENYGYTF. The V and J genes are TRBV5-8 and TRBJ1-2; the match to TRBD1 covers 7 bases. The CDR3 extends over 17 amino acids. V lost 4 bases and J lost 2; bases outside the gene matches: 14. Germline V gives CDR1 SGHTS, CDR2 YDEGEE.

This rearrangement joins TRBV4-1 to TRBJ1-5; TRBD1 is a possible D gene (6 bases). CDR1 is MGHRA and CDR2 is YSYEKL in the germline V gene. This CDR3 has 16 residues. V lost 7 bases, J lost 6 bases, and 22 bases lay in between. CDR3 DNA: TGCGCCAGCACTCCAGGGGTAGGGTTTGTCTGTCAGCCCCAGCATTTT. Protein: CASTPGVGFVCQPQHF.

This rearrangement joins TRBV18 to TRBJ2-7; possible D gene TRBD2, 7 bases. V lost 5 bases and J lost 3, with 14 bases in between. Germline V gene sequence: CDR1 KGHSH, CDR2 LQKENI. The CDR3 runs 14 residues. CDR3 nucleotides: TGTGCCAGCTCATCAAAAGCGGGACACTACGAGCAGTACTTC. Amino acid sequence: CASSSKAGHYEQYF.

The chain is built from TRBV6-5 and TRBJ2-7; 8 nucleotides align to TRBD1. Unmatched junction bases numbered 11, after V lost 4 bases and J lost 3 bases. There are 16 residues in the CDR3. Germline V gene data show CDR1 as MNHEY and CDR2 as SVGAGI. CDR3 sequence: CASSFTSLTGDYEQYF. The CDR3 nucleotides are TGTGCCAGCAGTTTTACCTCCTTGACAGGGGACTACGAGCAGTACTTC.

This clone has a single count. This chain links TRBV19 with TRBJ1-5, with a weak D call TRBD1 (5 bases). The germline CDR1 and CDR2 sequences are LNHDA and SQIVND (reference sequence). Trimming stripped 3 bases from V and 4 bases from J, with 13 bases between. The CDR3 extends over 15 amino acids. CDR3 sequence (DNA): TGTGCCAGTAGTATCAGCACAGGCCCTAATCAGCCCCAGCATTTT. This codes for CASSISTGPNQPQHF.

Here the CDR3 reads CASSQDPAGGAYNEQFF. The CDR3 DNA reads as TGCGCCAGCAGCCAAGATCCAGCGGGAGGGGCCTACAATGAGCAGTTCTTC. This chain connects TRBV4-3 to TRBJ2-1; TRBD2 aligns across 10 bases. Trimming cost V 0 bases and J 2 bases; bases outside gene matches: 4. Germline V gene lookup returns CDR1 LGHNA and CDR2 YSLEER. This CDR3 region has 17 residues.

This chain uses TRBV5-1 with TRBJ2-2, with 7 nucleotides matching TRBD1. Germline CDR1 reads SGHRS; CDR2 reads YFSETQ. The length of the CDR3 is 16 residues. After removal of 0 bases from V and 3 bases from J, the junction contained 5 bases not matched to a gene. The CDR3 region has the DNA TGCGCCAGCAGCTTGGTGACAGGGCACGACACCGGGGAGCTGTTTTTT. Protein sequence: CASSLVTGHDTGELFF.

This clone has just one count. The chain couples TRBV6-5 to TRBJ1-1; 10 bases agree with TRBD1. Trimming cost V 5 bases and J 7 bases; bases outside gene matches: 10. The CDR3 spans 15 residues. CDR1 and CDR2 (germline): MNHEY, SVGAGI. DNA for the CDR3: TGTGCCAGCAGTACCCGGGACAGGGGAATGAGTGAAGCTTTCTTT. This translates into CASSTRDRGMSEAFF.

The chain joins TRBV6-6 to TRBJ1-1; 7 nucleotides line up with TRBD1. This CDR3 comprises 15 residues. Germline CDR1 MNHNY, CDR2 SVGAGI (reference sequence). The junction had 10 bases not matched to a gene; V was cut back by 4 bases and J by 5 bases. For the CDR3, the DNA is TGTGCCAGCAGTTCGCCTCAAGACAGGGTGACTGAAGCTTTCTTT. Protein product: CASSSPQDRVTEAFF.

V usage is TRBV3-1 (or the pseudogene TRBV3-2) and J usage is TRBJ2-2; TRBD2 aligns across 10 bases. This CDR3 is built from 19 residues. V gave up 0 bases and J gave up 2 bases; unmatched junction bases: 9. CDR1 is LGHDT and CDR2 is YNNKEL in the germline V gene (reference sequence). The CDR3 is CASSQDRTSGLRNTGELFF. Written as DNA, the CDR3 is TGTGCCAGCAGCCAAGATCGGACTAGCGGACTTAGAAACACCGGGGAGCTGTTTTTT.

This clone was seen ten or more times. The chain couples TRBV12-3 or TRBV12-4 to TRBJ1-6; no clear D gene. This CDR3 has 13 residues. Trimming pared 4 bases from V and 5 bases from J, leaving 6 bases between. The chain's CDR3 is CASSSADNSPLHF. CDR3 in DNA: TGTGCCAGCAGTTCGGCGGATAATTCACCCCTCCACTTT.

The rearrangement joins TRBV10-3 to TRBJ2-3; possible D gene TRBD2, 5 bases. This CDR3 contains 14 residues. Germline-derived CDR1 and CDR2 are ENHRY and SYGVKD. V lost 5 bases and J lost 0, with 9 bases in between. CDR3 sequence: CAISSGSSTDTQYF. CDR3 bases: TGTGCCATCAGTTCGGGGTCTAGCACAGATACGCAGTATTTT.

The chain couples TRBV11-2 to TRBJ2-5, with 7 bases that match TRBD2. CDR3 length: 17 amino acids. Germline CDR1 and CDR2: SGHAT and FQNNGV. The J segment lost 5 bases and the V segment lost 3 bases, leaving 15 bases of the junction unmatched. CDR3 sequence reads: CASSFLRPGGRGETQYF. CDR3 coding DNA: TGTGCCAGCAGCTTTTTGCGTCCCGGCGGGAGAGGTGAGACCCAGTACTTC.

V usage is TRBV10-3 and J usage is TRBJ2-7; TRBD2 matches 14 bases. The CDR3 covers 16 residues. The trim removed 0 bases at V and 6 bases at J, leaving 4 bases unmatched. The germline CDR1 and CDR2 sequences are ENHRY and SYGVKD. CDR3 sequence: CAISESLGLAGAEQYF. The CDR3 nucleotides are TGTGCCATCAGTGAGTCGCTGGGACTAGCGGGAGCCGAGCAGTACTTC.

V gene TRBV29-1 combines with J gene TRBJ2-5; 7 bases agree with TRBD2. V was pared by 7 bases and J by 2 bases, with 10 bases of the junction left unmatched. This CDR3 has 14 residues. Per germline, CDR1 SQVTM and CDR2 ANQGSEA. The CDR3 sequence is CSADPLATQETQYF. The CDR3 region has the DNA TGCAGCGCCGACCCACTAGCGACACAAGAGACCCAGTACTTC.

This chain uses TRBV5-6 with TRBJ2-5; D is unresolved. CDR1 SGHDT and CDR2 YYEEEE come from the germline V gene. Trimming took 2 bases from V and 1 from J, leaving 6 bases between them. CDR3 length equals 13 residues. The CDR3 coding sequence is TGTGCCAGCAGCTTCCTCAGCCAAGAGACCCAGTACTTC. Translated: CASSFLSQETQYF.

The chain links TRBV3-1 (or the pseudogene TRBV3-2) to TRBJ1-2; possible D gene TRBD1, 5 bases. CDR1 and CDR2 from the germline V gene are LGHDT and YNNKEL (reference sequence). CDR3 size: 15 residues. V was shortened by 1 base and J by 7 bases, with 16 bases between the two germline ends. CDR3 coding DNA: TGTGCCAGCAGCCAAGGACACCAGGGAATGGGTGGCTACACCTTC. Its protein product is CASSQGHQGMGGYTF.

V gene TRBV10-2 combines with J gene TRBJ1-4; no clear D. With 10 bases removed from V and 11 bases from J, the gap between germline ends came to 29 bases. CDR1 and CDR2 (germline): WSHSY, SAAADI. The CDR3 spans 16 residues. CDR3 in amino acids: CATKSSPGERVGKLFF. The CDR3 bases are TGCGCCACTAAATCCTCCCCCGGGGAACGAGTTGGGAAACTGTTTTTT.

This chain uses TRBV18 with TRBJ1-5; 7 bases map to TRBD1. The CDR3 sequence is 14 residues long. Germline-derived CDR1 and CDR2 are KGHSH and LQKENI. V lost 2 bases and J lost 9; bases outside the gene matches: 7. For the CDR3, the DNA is TGTGCCAGCTCACCAGACAGGGCAAGTCGGCCCCAGCATTTT. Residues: CASSPDRASRPQHF.

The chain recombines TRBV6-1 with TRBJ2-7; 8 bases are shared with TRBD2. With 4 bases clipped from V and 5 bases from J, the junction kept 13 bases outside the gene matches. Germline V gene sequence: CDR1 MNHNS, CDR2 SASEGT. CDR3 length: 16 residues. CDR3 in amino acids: CASSVTEWRGANEQYF. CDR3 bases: TGTGCCAGCAGTGTTACAGAATGGCGGGGGGCGAACGAGCAGTACTTC.

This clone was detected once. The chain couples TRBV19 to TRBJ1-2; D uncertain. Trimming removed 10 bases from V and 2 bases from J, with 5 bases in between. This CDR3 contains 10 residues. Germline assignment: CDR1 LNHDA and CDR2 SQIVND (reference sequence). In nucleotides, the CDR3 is TGTGCCACCCGGAACTATGGCTACACCTTC. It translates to CATRNYGYTF.

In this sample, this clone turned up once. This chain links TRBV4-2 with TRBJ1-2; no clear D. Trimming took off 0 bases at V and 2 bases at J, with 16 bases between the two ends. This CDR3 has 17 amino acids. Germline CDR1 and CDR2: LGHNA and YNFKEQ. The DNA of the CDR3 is TGTGCCAGCAGCCAAGAAAGCGGGAGGGTAGGAAACTATGGCTACACCTTC. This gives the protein CASSQESGRVGNYGYTF.